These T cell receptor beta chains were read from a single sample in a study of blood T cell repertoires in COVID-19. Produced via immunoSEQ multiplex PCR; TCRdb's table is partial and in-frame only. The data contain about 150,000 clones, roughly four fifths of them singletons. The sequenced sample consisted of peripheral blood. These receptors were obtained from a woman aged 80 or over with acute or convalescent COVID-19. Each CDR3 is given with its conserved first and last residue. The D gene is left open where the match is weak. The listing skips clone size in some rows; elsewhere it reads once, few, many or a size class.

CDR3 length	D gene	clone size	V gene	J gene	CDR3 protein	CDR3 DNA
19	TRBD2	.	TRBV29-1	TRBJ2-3	CSVPPAGTSGASSTDTQYF	TGCAGCGTTCCCCCAGCCGGGACTAGCGGGGCCTCAAGCACAGATACGCAGTATTTT
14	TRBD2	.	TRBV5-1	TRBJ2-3	CASSSSGSTDTQYF	TGCGCCAGCAGCTCTAGCGGGAGCACAGATACGCAGTATTTT
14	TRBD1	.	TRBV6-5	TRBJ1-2	CASRDRDRDLGYTF	TGTGCCAGCAGAGACCGGGACAGGGATTTGGGCTACACCTTC
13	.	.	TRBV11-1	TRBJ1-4	CASSPSGGEKLFF	TGTGCCAGCAGCCCGAGTGGTGGTGAAAAACTGTTTTTT
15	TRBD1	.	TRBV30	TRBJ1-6	CACATGALGDSPLHF	TGTGCCTGCGCTACAGGGGCCCTTGGTGATTCACCCCTCCACTTT
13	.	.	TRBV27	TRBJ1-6	CASSVEGRAPLHF	TGTGCCAGCAGTGTTGAGGGGAGGGCACCCCTCCACTTT
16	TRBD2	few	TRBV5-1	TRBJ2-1	CASSSAGTSGLNEQFF	TGCGCCAGCAGCTCCGCCGGGACTAGCGGGCTGAATGAGCAGTTCTTC
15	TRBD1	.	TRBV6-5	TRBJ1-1	CASSSVTGGNTEAFF	TGTGCCAGCAGTTCCGTGACAGGGGGGAACACTGAAGCTTTCTTT
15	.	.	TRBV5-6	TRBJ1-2	CASSKPHGVNYGYTF	TGTGCCAGCAGCAAACCACACGGGGTCAACTATGGCTACACCTTC
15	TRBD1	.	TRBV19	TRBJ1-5	CASSLGQAANQPQHF	TGTGCCAGTAGTCTAGGACAGGCGGCCAATCAGCCCCAGCATTTT
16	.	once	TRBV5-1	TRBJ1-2	CASSRGVGPTGDGYTF	TGCGCCAGCAGCCGGGGGGTTGGCCCCACCGGAGATGGCTACACCTTC
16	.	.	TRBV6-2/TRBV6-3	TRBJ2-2	CASSYFPVSNTGELFF	TGTGCCAGCAGTTATTTCCCAGTTTCGAACACCGGGGAGCTGTTTTTT
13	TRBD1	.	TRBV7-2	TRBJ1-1	CASSFQGGTEAFF	TGTGCCAGCAGCTTTCAGGGGGGCACTGAAGCTTTCTTT
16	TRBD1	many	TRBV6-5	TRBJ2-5	CASSYIRTGGGETQYF	TGTGCCAGCAGTTACATTAGGACAGGGGGCGGGGAGACCCAGTACTTC
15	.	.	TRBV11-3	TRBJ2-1	CASSPGGTSYNEQFF	TGTGCCAGCAGCCCAGGTGGGACTTCCTACAATGAGCAGTTCTTC
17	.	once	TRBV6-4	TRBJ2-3	CASSDSNKEPSTDTQYF	TGTGCCAGCAGTGACTCGAATAAGGAGCCTAGCACAGATACGCAGTATTTT
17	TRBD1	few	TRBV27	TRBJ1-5	CASSRTGTGGDHQPQHF	TGTGCCAGCAGTCGTACAGGGACAGGGGGAGACCATCAGCCCCAGCATTTT